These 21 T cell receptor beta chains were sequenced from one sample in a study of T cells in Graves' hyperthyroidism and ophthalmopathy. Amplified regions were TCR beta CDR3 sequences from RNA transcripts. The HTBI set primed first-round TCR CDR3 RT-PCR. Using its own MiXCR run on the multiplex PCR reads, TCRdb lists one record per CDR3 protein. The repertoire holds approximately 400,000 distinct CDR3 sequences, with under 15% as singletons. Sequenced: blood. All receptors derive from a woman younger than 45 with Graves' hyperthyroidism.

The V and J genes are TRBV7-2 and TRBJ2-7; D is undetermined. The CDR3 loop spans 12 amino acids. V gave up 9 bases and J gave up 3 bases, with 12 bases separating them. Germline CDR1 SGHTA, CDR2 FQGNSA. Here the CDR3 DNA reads TGTGCCAGTACAGATACCCGCTACGAGCAGTACTTC. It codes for CASTDTRYEQYF.

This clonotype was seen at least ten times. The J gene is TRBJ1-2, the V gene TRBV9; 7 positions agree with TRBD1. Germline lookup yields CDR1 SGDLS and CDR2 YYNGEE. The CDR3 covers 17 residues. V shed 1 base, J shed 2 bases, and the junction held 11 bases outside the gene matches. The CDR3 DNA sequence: TGTGCCAGCAGCGTACAGGGGGAGGGTGTTCGGAACTATGGCTACACCTTC. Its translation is CASSVQGEGVRNYGYTF.

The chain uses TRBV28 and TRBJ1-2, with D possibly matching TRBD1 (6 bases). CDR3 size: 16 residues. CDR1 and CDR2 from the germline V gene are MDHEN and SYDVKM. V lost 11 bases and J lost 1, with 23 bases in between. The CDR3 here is CAALRAGDQYNYGYTF. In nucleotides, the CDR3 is TGTGCCGCCCTTAGGGCAGGGGACCAGTATAACTATGGCTACACCTTC.

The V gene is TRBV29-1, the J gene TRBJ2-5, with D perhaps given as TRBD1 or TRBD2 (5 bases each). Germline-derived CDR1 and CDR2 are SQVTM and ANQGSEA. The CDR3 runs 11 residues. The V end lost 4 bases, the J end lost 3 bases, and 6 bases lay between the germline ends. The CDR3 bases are TGCAGCGTTGTGGGGGAAGAGACCCAGTACTTC. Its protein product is CSVVGEETQYF.

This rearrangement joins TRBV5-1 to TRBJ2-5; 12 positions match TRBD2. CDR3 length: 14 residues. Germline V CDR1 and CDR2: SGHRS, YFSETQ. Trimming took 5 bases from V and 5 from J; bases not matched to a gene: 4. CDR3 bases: TGCGCCAGCAGTTCTAGCGGGAGGGAGGAGACCCAGTACTTC. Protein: CASSSSGREETQYF.

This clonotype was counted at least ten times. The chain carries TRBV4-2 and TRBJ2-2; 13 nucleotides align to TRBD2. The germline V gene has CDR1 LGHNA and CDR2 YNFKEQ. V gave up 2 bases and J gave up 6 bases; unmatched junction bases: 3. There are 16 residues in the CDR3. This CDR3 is CASSQPGLAGSGELFF. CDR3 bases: TGTGCCAGCAGCCAACCGGGACTAGCGGGATCCGGGGAGCTGTTTTTT.

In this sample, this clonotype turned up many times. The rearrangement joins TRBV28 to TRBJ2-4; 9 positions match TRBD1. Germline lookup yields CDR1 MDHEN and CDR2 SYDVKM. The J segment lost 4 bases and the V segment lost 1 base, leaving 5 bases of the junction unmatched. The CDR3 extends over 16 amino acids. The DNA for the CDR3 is TGTGCCAGCAGTTTATCGCGACAGGGGGTAAAAAACATTCAGTACTTC. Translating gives CASSLSRQGVKNIQYF.

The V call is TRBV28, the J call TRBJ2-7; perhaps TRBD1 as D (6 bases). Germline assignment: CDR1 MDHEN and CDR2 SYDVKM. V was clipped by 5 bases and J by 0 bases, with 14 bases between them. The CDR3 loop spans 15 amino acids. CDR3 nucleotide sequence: TGTGCCAGCAGTAGGGACACAATAAGCTCCTACGAGCAGTACTTC. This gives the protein CASSRDTISSYEQYF.

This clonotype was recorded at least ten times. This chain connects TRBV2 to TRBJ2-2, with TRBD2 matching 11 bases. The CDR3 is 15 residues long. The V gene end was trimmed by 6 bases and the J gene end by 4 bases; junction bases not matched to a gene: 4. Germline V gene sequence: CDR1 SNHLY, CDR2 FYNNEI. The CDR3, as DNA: TGTGCCAGCAGCCCCGGGACTAGCGGCACCGGGGAGCTGTTTTTT. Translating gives CASSPGTSGTGELFF.

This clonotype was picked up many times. The CDR3 sequence: CASSLDSRPQHF. CDR3 bases: TGTGCCAGCAGCCTAGACTCTCGGCCCCAGCATTTT. This chain joins TRBV7-9 and TRBJ1-5; D gene unclear. Germline V lookup: CDR1 SEHNR, CDR2 FQNEAQ (reference sequence). This CDR3 spans 12 amino acids. The V and J ends lost 5 bases and 9 bases respectively, with 11 bases between them.

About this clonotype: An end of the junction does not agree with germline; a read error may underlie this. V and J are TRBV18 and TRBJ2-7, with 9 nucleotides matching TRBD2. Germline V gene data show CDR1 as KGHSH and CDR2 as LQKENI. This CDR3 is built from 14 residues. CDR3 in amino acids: CASSSSGTTYEQHF. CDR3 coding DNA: TGTGCCAGCTCATCTAGCGGGACAACCTACGAGCAGCACTTC.

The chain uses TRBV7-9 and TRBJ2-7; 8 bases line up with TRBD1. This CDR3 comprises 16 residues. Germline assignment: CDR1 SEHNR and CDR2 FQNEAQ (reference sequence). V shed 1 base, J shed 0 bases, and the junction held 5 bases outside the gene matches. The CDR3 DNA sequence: TGTGCCAGCAGCTTAGGGGGGACAGGCGGCTCCTACGAGCAGTACTTC. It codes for CASSLGGTGGSYEQYF.

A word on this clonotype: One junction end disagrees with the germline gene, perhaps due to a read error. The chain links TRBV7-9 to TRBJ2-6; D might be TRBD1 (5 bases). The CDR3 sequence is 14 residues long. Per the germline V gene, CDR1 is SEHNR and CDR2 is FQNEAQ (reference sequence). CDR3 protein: CASSLSSGANVPTF. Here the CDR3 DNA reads TGTGCCAGCAGTCTGAGCTCTGGGGCCAACGTCCCGACTTTC.

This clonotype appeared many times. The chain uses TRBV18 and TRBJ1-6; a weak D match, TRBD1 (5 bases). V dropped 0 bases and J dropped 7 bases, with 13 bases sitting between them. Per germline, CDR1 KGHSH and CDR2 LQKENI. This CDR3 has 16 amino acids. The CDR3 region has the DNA TGTGCCAGCTCACCACCCTCGGGGGGAGCAAATTCACCCCTCCACTTT. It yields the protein CASSPPSGGANSPLHF.

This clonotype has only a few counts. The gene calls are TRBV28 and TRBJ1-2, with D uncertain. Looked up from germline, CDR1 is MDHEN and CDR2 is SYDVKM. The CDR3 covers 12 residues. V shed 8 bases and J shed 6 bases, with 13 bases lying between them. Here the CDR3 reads CASFGHRDGYTF. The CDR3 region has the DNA TGTGCCAGCTTTGGGCATAGGGATGGCTACACCTTC.

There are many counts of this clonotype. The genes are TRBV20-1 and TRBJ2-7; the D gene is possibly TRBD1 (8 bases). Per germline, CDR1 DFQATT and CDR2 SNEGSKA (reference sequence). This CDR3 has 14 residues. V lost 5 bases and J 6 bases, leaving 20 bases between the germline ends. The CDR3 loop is CSAPRQGTGGEQYF. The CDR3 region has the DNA TGCAGTGCTCCACGACAGGGGACGGGGGGCGAGCAGTACTTC.

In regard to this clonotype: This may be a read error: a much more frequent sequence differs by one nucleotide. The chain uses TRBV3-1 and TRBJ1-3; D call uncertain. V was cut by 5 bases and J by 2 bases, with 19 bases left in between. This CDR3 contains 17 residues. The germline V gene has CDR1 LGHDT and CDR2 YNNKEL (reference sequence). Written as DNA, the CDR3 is TGTGCCAGCAGCACTATAGATGTGGTTCACCCTGGAAACACCATATATTTT. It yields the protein CASSTIDVVHPGNTIYF.

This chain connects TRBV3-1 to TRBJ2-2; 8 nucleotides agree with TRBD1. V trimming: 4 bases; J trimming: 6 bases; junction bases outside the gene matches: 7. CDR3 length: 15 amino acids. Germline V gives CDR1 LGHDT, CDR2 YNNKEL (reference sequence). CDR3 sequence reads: CASSLSRQGSGELFF. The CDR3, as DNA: TGTGCCAGCAGCCTTAGCCGACAGGGGTCCGGGGAGCTGTTTTTT.

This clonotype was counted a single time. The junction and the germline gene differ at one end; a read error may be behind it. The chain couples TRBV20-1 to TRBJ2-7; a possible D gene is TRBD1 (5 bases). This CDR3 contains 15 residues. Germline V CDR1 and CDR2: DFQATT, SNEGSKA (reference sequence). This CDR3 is CSARDQGTLSYEQCF. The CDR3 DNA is TGCAGTGCTAGAGATCAGGGAACCCTATCCTACGAGCAGTGCTTC.

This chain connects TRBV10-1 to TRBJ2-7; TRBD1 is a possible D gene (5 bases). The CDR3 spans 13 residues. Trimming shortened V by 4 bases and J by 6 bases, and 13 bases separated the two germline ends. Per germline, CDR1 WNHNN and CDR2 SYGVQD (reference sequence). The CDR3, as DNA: TGCGCCAGCAGTGCCAGGGCCGCCGGCGAGCAGTACTTC. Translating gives CASSARAAGEQYF.

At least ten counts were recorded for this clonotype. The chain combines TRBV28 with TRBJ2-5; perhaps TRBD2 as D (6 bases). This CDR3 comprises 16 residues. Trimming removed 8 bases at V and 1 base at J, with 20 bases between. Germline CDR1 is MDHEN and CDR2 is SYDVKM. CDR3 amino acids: CASFGTEHTGQETQYF. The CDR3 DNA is TGTGCCAGCTTTGGGACTGAACATACCGGCCAAGAGACCCAGTACTTC.